The 17 T cell receptor beta chains reported below all come from one sample, sequenced in a study of CD8+ T cells in alopecia areata. Extraction and reverse transcription of RNA yielded cDNA as the sequencing template. Assay: immunoSEQ multiplex PCR; the TCRdb copy retains only in-frame clones and omits some. This sample has 120,000 or so clones, with roughly 55% found just once. Treatment described: oral pan-JAK inhibitor, 5-10 mg twice daily. The source material was CD4+ T cells sorted from blood, sampled at week 4, from a patient treated with tofacitinib. The origin of the receptors is a human donor with alopecia areata.

The chain couples TRBV7-8 to TRBJ2-5; possible D gene TRBD1, 5 bases. The V and J ends lost 5 bases and 1 base respectively, with 11 bases between them. The CDR3 sequence is 14 residues long. Germline CDR1 is SGHVS and CDR2 is FQNEAQ. The CDR3 DNA reads TGTGCCAGCAGCCCCCGACAGAGCCAAGAGACCCAGTACTTC. Translation gives CASSPRQSQETQYF.

This clone showed up just a few times. This sequence joins TRBV5-1 and TRBJ2-7; the D call may be TRBD1 or TRBD2 (5 bases each). Per the germline V gene, CDR1 is SGHRS and CDR2 is YFSETQ. The CDR3 has 14 amino acids. V dropped 3 bases and J dropped 1 base, with 11 bases sitting between them. The CDR3 DNA reads as TGCGCCAGCAGCTCGGGACGGGGATCCTACGAGCAGTACTTC. Its translation is CASSSGRGSYEQYF.

The chain couples TRBV14 to TRBJ2-5; no clear D. There are 14 residues in the CDR3. Germline lookup yields CDR1 SGHDN and CDR2 FVKESK. Trimming removed 2 bases from V and 4 bases from J, with 11 bases in between. The CDR3 here is CASSQRNTVETQYF. The CDR3 DNA reads TGTGCCAGCAGCCAACGAAACACCGTAGAGACCCAGTACTTC.

CDR3 sequence (DNA): TGTGCCAGCAGTCGGCAGCTCGGTCAGCCCCAGCATTTT. This gives the protein CASSRQLGQPQHF. The chain joins TRBV6-6 to TRBJ1-5, with D unresolved. This CDR3 has 13 residues. Deletions cut 5 bases from V and 6 bases from J, with 11 bases between. Germline assignment: CDR1 MNHNY and CDR2 SVGAGI (reference sequence).

The CDR3 is CATSRDLGPEQFF. The CDR3 region has the DNA TGTGCCACCAGCAGAGATCTGGGTCCCGAGCAGTTCTTC. The chain recombines TRBV15 with TRBJ2-1; D unresolved. Germline V gene data show CDR1 as LNHNV and CDR2 as YYDKDF (reference sequence). The CDR3 covers 13 residues. V lost 0 bases to trimming and J lost 10 bases, with 10 bases between them.

This clone was picked up a small number of times. This sequence joins TRBV28 and TRBJ2-1; TRBD2 aligns across 8 bases. From germline, CDR1 is MDHEN and CDR2 SYDVKM. After removal of 8 bases from V and 7 bases from J, the junction contained 13 bases not matched to a gene. This CDR3 has 15 amino acids. CDR3 nucleotides: TGTGCCAGCCAATCTCCGGGACTAGTGGGTAATGAGCAGTTCTTC. As protein: CASQSPGLVGNEQFF.

This clone was observed once. This chain links TRBV29-1 with TRBJ2-1; tentatively, D is TRBD1 or TRBD2 (5 bases each). Trimming took 2 bases from V and 3 from J, leaving 20 bases between them. Germline CDR1 is SQVTM and CDR2 is ANQGSEA. This CDR3 is built from 17 residues. In nucleotides, the CDR3 is TGCAGCGTTGAAAAGTTACCTAGCAAGGGGTTCTACAATGAGCAGTTCTTC. It encodes CSVEKLPSKGFYNEQFF.

The CDR3 region is CASRQNLAGGVEQFF. The CDR3, as DNA: TGTGCCAGCAGACAGAACCTAGCGGGGGGTGTTGAGCAGTTCTTC. The chain links TRBV27 to TRBJ2-1; 11 bases map to TRBD2. V trimming: 6 bases; J trimming: 9 bases; junction bases outside the gene matches: 10. In germline, CDR1 is MNHEY, CDR2 SMNVEV (reference sequence). The CDR3 is made up of 15 amino acids.

This clone was observed a handful of times. The chain combines TRBV28 with TRBJ1-2, with unresolved D. CDR1 is MDHEN and CDR2 is SYDVKM in the germline V gene. V gave up 5 bases and J gave up 5 bases, with 21 bases separating them. This CDR3 region has 16 residues. CDR3 residues: CASSRSSGVGGYGYTF. CDR3 sequence (DNA): TGTGCCAGCAGTCGAAGCTCAGGAGTTGGAGGTTATGGCTACACCTTC.

This chain connects TRBV7-9 to TRBJ2-1; TRBD2 agrees at 7 bases. Per the germline V gene, CDR1 is SEHNR and CDR2 is FQNEAQ (reference sequence). CDR3 length: 13 amino acids. With V trimmed by 5 bases and J by 6 bases, 4 bases remained unmatched. The CDR3 here is CASSLSSGNEQFF. The CDR3 nucleotides read TGTGCCAGCAGCCTTTCTAGCGGCAATGAGCAGTTCTTC.

The chain employs TRBV28 and TRBJ2-5, with D possibly matching TRBD1 (5 bases). CDR3 length: 14 residues. CDR1 is MDHEN, CDR2 SYDVKM, per germline. Trimming pared 4 bases from V and 4 bases from J, leaving 13 bases between. The CDR3 loop is CASSSVRVRETQYF. Written as DNA, the CDR3 is TGTGCCAGCAGTTCTGTCAGGGTGAGAGAGACCCAGTACTTC.

This clone was detected once. The gene calls are TRBV27 and TRBJ2-7; D unresolved. The CDR3 covers 14 residues. CDR1 is MNHEY and CDR2 is SMNVEV in the germline V gene (reference sequence). V shed 2 bases and J shed 0 bases, with 8 bases lying between them. The CDR3 loop reads CASSLQHLSYEQYF. For the CDR3, the DNA is TGTGCCAGCAGTTTACAACACCTCTCCTACGAGCAGTACTTC.

The J gene is TRBJ1-2, the V gene TRBV9, with TRBD1 matching 9 bases. Germline V gene data show CDR1 as SGDLS and CDR2 as YYNGEE. The V and J ends lost 2 bases and 7 bases, in that order; junction bases with no gene match: 15. The length of the CDR3 is 17 residues. CDR3 in DNA: TGTGCCAGCAGCGTCTTACCCGGGACAGGGTTATCGTCTGGCTACACCTTC. Translating gives CASSVLPGTGLSSGYTF. The full variable domain, rest sourced from reference TRBV9 and TRBJ1-2, is DSGVTQTPKHLITATGQRVTLRCSPRSGDLSVYWYQQSLDQGLQFLIQYYNGEERAKGNILERFSAQQFPDLHSELNLSSLELGDSALYFCASSVLPGTGLSSGYTFGSGTRLTVV.

This clone was detected only a few times. V is TRBV15 and J is TRBJ1-4; 7 nucleotides agree with TRBD1. Germline lookup yields CDR1 LNHNV and CDR2 YYDKDF (reference sequence). CDR3 size: 15 residues. V was clipped by 5 bases and J by 3 bases; unmatched bases: 6. In DNA form, the CDR3 reads TGTGCCACCAGCTTCAACAGGGGAGCTAATGAAAAACTGTTTTTT. Translating it yields CATSFNRGANEKLFF.

This clone was seen a single time. V is TRBV28 and J is TRBJ1-5; D unclear. Per the germline V gene, CDR1 is MDHEN and CDR2 is SYDVKM. Between the trimmed V and J ends, which lost 7 bases and 7 bases, there was a span of 14 bases. The CDR3 is 13 residues long. CDR3 nucleotides: TGTGCCAGCACGGATAGAGGGTTACAGCCCCAGCATTTT. Translation: CASTDRGLQPQHF.

The chain carries TRBV7-2 and TRBJ2-3, with TRBD1 identical over 9 bases. This CDR3 is 14 amino acids long. Germline CDR1 SGHTA, CDR2 FQGNSA. V shed 4 bases, J shed 4 bases, and the junction held 3 bases outside the gene matches. The CDR3 DNA is TGTGCCAGCAGCTCGGGACAGGGCTCAGATACGCAGTATTTT. Encoded protein: CASSSGQGSDTQYF.

This clone was observed a handful of times. The rearrangement uses TRBV15 and TRBJ2-5; D possibly matches TRBD1 or TRBD2 (6 bases each). Deletions cut 1 base from V and 2 bases from J, with 14 bases between. Germline V lookup: CDR1 LNHNV, CDR2 YYDKDF (reference sequence). This CDR3 is built from 16 residues. CDR3 residues: CATSRVRGLGQETQYF. The CDR3 DNA reads as TGTGCCACCAGCAGAGTCCGGGGGCTAGGGCAAGAGACCCAGTACTTC.